This T cell receptor beta chain was recorded in a study of human T cells and chemical hapten exposure. Overall study: There were per-sample TCR yield variations, arising mainly from small pooled library volume differences.

Per the germline V gene, CDR1 is SGHTA and CDR2 is FQGNSA. CDR3 size: 14 residues. Trimming cost V 2 bases and J 5 bases, with 11 bases left between them. This clonotype was recorded at least ten times. Unseparated into fractions, whole blood served as the source from which total RNA was extracted. The library tagged individual cDNA molecules with unique molecular identifiers. Using its own MiXCR run on the 5' RACE reads, TCRdb lists one record per CDR3 protein. Of 120,000 to 150,000 distinct CDR3 sequences listed, around 4.1% are singletons. The V gene is TRBV7-2, the J gene TRBJ2-3; D could derive from TRBD1 or TRBD2 (5 bases each). The receptor was derived from a female donor in good health. The CDR3 spells CASSLISGRDTQYF. The CDR3 DNA reads TGTGCCAGCAGCTTAATTTCAGGGAGAGATACGCAGTATTTT.